This T cell receptor (beta chain) is from a study of CD8 T cells in ankylosing spondylitis. The study's findings and limits: Made up of about eight highly homologous variants, a TCR beta motif appeared characteristic of ankylosing spondylitis blood. Reported data indicate significant enrichment of disease-linked clones within matched ankylosing spondylitis synovial fluid.

Deletions cut 2 bases from V and 4 bases from J, with 14 bases between. In germline, CDR1 is DFQATT, CDR2 SNEGSKA (reference sequence). The CDR3 is 14 residues long. Quantitative 5'-RACE with molecular barcodes generated TCR beta libraries. TCRdb called the 5' RACE reads again in MiXCR, with one record for every CDR3 protein. This sample has 250,000 to 300,000 distinct CDR3 sequences, with about 20% found just once. Concerning this clonotype itself: Its antigen is still unknown.

The TCR comes from a male donor with ankylosing spondylitis or in good health (not recorded which). The V gene is TRBV20-1, the J gene TRBJ1-2; D is unresolved. Material: blood, either unsorted or a sorted T cell fraction (not recorded which). This CDR3 is CSARRSGDGYGYTF. In nucleotides, the CDR3 is TGCAGTGCTAGAAGGTCAGGTGATGGCTATGGCTACACCTTC.